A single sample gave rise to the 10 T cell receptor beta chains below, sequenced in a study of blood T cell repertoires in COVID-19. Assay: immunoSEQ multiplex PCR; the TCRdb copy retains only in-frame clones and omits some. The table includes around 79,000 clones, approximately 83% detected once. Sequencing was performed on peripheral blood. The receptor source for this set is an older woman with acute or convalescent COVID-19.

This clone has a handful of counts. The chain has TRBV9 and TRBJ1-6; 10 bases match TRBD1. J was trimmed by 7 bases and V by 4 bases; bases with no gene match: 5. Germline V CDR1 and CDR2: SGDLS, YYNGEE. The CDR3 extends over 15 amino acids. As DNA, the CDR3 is TGTGCCAGCAGCACCCCGACAGGGGGCAATTCACCCCTCCACTTT. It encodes CASSTPTGGNSPLHF.

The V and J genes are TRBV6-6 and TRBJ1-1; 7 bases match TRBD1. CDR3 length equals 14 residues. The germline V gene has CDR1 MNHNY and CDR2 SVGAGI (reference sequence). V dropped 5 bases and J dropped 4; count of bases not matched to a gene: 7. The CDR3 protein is CASSLQGTGTEAFF. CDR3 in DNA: TGTGCCAGCAGTCTACAGGGGACCGGCACTGAAGCTTTCTTT.

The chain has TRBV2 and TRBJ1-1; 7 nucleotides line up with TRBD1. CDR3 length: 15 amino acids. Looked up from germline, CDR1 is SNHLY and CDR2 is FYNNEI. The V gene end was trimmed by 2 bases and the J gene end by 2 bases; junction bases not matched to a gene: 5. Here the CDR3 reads CASSETRTGNTEAFF. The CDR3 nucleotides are TGTGCCAGCAGTGAAACCCGGACAGGCAACACTGAAGCTTTCTTT.

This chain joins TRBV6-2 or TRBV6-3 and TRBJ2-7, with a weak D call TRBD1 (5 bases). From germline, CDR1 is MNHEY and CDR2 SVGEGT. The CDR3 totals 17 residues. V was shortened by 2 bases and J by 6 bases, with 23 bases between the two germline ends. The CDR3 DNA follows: TGTGCCAGCAGTTACGCTCAACGTGCAGGGCCCCTTGGCGAGCAGTACTTC. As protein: CASSYAQRAGPLGEQYF.

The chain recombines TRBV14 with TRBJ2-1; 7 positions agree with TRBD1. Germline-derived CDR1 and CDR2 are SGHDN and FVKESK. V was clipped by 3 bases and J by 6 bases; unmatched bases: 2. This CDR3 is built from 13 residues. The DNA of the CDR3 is TGTGCCAGCAGCCAGGGACAGTCCAATGAGCAGTTCTTC. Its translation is CASSQGQSNEQFF. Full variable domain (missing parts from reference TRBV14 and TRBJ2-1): EAGVTQFPSHSVIEKGQTVTLRCDPISGHDNLYWYRRVMGKEIKFLLHFVKESKQDESGMPNNRFLAERTGGTYSTLKVQPAELEDSGVYFCASSQGQSNEQFFGPGTRLTVL.

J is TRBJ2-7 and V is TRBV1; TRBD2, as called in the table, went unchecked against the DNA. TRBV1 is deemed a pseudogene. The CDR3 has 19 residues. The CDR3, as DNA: TGCACCAGCAGCCAAGATCAGTCGGCCCGGGGGGGGTTTTCCTACGAGCAGTACTTC. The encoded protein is CTSSQDQSARGGFSYEQYF.

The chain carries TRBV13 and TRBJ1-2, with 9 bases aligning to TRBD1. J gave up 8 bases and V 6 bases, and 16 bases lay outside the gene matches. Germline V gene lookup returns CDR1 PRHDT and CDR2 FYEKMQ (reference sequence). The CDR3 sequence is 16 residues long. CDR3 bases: TGTGCCAGCAGTCCCGGGACAGGGCTAATCTTTTCGGGCTACACCTTC. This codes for CASSPGTGLIFSGYTF.

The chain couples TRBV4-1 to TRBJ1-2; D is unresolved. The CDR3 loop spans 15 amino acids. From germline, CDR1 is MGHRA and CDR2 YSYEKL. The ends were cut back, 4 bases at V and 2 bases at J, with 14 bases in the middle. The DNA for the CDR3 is TGCGCCAGCAGCCCTACGAGGACTCGCAACTATGGCTACACCTTC. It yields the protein CASSPTRTRNYGYTF.

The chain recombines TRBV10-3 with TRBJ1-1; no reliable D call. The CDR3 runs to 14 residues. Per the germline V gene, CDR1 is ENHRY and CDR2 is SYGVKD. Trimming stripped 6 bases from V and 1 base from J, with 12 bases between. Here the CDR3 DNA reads TGTGCCATCAGCCGCTCTAAAACGAACACTGAAGCTTTCTTT. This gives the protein CAISRSKTNTEAFF.

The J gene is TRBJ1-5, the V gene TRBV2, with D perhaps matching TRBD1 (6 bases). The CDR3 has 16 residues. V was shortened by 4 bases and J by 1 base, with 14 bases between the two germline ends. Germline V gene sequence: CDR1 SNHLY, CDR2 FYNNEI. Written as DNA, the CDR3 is TGTGCCAGCAGTGGTCAGGACAGCCGGAGCAATCAGCCCCAGCATTTT. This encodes CASSGQDSRSNQPQHF.